A single sample gave rise to the 25 T cell receptor beta chains below, sequenced in a study of CD8+ T cells in alopecia areata. Reverse transcription of extracted RNA yielded cDNA, which provided the sequencing template. The assay was immunoSEQ multiplex PCR, and TCRdb's table has in-frame clones only and misses some. The table has about 280,000 clones, about 62% seen once. Noted treatment: oral pan-JAK inhibitor, 5-10 mg twice daily. The material was CD4+ T cells sorted from blood, obtained at week 24, from a patient treated with tofacitinib. These receptors were collected from a human donor with alopecia areata.

The rearrangement links TRBV30 to TRBJ1-6, with 7 bases matching TRBD1. The germline V gene has CDR1 GTSNPN and CDR2 SVGIG (reference sequence). There are 13 residues in the CDR3. V shed 7 bases and J 10 bases; nucleotides not matched to a gene: 10. The CDR3 nucleotides read TGTGCCTTAGGGAGGGGGCAGGGATCACCCCTCCACTTT. Translation gives CALGRGQGSPLHF.

The chain recombines TRBV30 with TRBJ1-2; 7 nucleotides line up with TRBD1. The CDR3 contains 12 residues. In germline, CDR1 is GTSNPN, CDR2 SVGIG (reference sequence). J lost 6 bases, V lost 6 bases, and 7 bases had no gene match. In DNA, the CDR3 is TGTGCCTGCTCAGTCAGGGGGAATGGCTACACCTTC. This translates into CACSVRGNGYTF.

J is TRBJ1-2 and V is TRBV30; D uncertain. V was clipped by 3 bases and J by 4 bases, with 12 bases between them. CDR1 is GTSNPN, CDR2 SVGIG, per germline (reference sequence). This CDR3 is built from 13 residues. CDR3 sequence (DNA): TGTGCCTGGAGGGTTGGACTGGCCTATGGCTACACCTTC. Amino acids: CAWRVGLAYGYTF.

The chain combines TRBV25-1 with TRBJ1-1; 7 bases match TRBD1. V lost 5 bases and J lost 3; bases outside the gene matches: 9. The CDR3 has 15 amino acids. Germline lookup yields CDR1 MGHDK and CDR2 SYGVNS. This CDR3 is CASSFQDRMDTEAFF. The CDR3 DNA reads as TGTGCCAGCAGTTTTCAGGACAGGATGGACACTGAAGCTTTCTTT.

This clone turned up a few times. V usage is TRBV5-6 and J usage is TRBJ1-1; 10 bases match TRBD1. This CDR3 has 15 residues. Germline-derived CDR1 and CDR2 are SGHDT and YYEEEE. J lost 11 bases, V lost 2 bases, and 12 bases had no gene match. The CDR3 sequence is CASSFRGRQDRGAFF. CDR3 in DNA: TGTGCCAGCAGCTTTAGGGGCCGCCAGGACAGGGGGGCTTTCTTT.

This chain uses TRBV27 with TRBJ2-7; TRBD2 aligns across 7 bases. Germline assignment: CDR1 MNHEY and CDR2 SMNVEV (reference sequence). There are 14 residues in the CDR3. The ends lost 4 bases at V and 1 base at J; junction bases unmatched: 4. The CDR3 bases are TGTGCCAGCAGTTGGAGCGGGGCGTCCTACGAGCAGTACTTC. It translates to CASSWSGASYEQYF.

The rearrangement links TRBV30 to TRBJ1-2, with 8 bases fitting TRBD1. V lost 5 bases, J lost 8 bases, and 13 bases stayed unmatched. From germline, CDR1 is GTSNPN and CDR2 SVGIG (reference sequence). The CDR3 spans 14 residues. DNA of the CDR3: TGTGCCTGGGGAACCGGGACAGGCTTTATAGGCTACACCTTC. Translating gives CAWGTGTGFIGYTF. Variable domain in full (rest from reference TRBV30 and TRBJ1-2): SQTIHQWPATLVQPVGSPLSLECTVEGTSNPNLYWYRQAAGRGLQLLFYSVGIGQISSEVPQNLSASRPQDRQFILSSKKLLLSDSGFYLCAWGTGTGFIGYTFGSGTRLTVV.

The CDR3 nucleotides are TGCGCCAGCAGCTTGGCTCGGGGCGCGCATGGGCAAGAGACCCAGTACTTC. It translates to CASSLARGAHGQETQYF. This rearrangement joins TRBV5-1 to TRBJ2-5; perhaps D is TRBD1 or TRBD2 (5 bases each). The CDR3 sequence is 17 residues long. V shed 0 bases and J shed 2 bases, with 17 bases lying between them. CDR1 and CDR2 (germline): SGHRS, YFSETQ.

The rearrangement uses TRBV29-1 and TRBJ1-6; no firm D call. The CDR3 has 15 amino acids. Germline V gene lookup returns CDR1 SQVTM and CDR2 ANQGSEA. V shed 6 bases and J shed 1 base, with 13 bases lying between them. CDR3 loop: CSVTVSGSYNSPLHF. CDR3 nucleotide sequence: TGCAGCGTGACGGTCTCGGGATCCTATAATTCACCCCTCCACTTT.

The chain joins TRBV19 to TRBJ2-3; maybe TRBD2 (6 bases). This CDR3 is built from 13 residues. From germline, CDR1 is LNHDA and CDR2 SQIVND (reference sequence). V was cut by 5 bases and J by 5 bases, with 11 bases left in between. CDR3 DNA sequence: TGTGCCAGTAGTGCTGTCGGGGGAGATACGCAGTATTTT. The encoded protein is CASSAVGGDTQYF.

This clone has just a few counts. The chain links TRBV29-1 to TRBJ2-1, with 12 bases fitting TRBD2. In germline, CDR1 is SQVTM, CDR2 ANQGSEA. CDR3 size: 16 residues. The ends lost 3 bases at V and 0 bases at J; junction bases unmatched: 3. The CDR3 sequence is CSVDGLAGSSYNEQFF. CDR3 coding DNA: TGCAGCGTTGATGGACTAGCGGGGAGCTCCTACAATGAGCAGTTCTTC.

The chain employs TRBV5-6 and TRBJ1-5; D is ambiguous. Trimming took 2 bases from V and 2 from J, leaving 11 bases between them. CDR3 length equals 15 residues. Looked up from germline, CDR1 is SGHDT and CDR2 is YYEEEE. CDR3 DNA sequence: TGTGCCAGCAGCTTCAGAGATAGTGGCAATCAGCCCCAGCATTTT. The encoded protein is CASSFRDSGNQPQHF.

The V gene is TRBV7-9, the J gene TRBJ2-6; 7 bases map to TRBD1. Trimming took 7 bases from V and 0 from J; bases not matched to a gene: 3. CDR3 size: 15 residues. CDR1 is SEHNR and CDR2 is FQNEAQ in the germline V gene (reference sequence). The DNA of the CDR3 is TGTGCCAGCACGGGACAGTACTCTGGGGCCAACGTCCTGACTTTC. Translation: CASTGQYSGANVLTF. Drawing the rest from reference TRBV7-9 and TRBJ2-6, the complete variable domain is DTGVSQNPRHKITKRGQNVTFRCDPISEHNRLYWYRQTLGQGPEFLTYFQNEAQLEKSRLLSDRFSAERPKGSFSTLEIQRTEQGDSAMYLCASTGQYSGANVLTFGAGSRLTVL.

The chain employs TRBV29-1 and TRBJ2-1; tentatively, D is TRBD2 (7 bases). The germline CDR1 and CDR2 sequences are SQVTM and ANQGSEA. Trimming took 7 bases from V and 5 from J, leaving 18 bases between them. The CDR3 is 14 residues long. The CDR3 here is CSAEGGVMNNEQFF. The DNA for the CDR3 is TGCAGCGCCGAAGGGGGGGTAATGAACAATGAGCAGTTCTTC.

The J gene is TRBJ1-4, the V gene TRBV5-1, with a possible D match to TRBD1 (5 bases). The V end was cut by 4 bases, the J end by 8 bases, with 12 bases between. Looked up from germline, CDR1 is SGHRS and CDR2 is YFSETQ. This CDR3 contains 13 residues. The DNA for the CDR3 is TGCGCCAGCAGCCCCGGGACGGACGAAAAACTGTTTTTT. Protein product: CASSPGTDEKLFF.

This rearrangement joins TRBV5-6 to TRBJ2-5; D unresolved. CDR3 size: 12 residues. Deletions cut 1 base from V and 4 bases from J, with 5 bases between. CDR1 SGHDT and CDR2 YYEEEE come from the germline V gene. The CDR3 loop is CASSLLLETQYF. In DNA, the CDR3 is TGTGCCAGCAGCTTGTTATTAGAGACCCAGTACTTC.

The rearrangement uses TRBV29-1 and TRBJ2-4; TRBD1 matches 9 bases. V shed 3 bases and J 1 base; nucleotides not matched to a gene: 1. The CDR3 consists of 14 residues. CDR1 is SQVTM, CDR2 ANQGSEA, per germline. CDR3 in amino acids: CSVETGGAKNIQYF. In DNA form, the CDR3 reads TGCAGCGTTGAGACAGGGGGGGCCAAAAACATTCAGTACTTC.

The chain joins TRBV28 to TRBJ1-3, with D possibly being TRBD1 (5 bases). V was clipped by 5 bases and J by 3 bases, with 14 bases between them. Germline lookup yields CDR1 MDHEN and CDR2 SYDVKM. CDR3 length: 15 residues. CDR3 nucleotide sequence: TGTGCCAGCAGTAGCAGGACACACAGTGGAAACACCATATATTTT. This gives the protein CASSSRTHSGNTIYF.

This chain uses TRBV25-1 with TRBJ2-7; TRBD1 agrees at 7 bases. V trimming: 7 bases; J trimming: 0 bases; junction bases outside the gene matches: 9. The CDR3 loop spans 15 amino acids. Looked up from germline, CDR1 is MGHDK and CDR2 is SYGVNS. CDR3 sequence: CASTSGRDSSYEQYF. DNA for the CDR3: TGTGCCAGCACCTCTGGACGGGACAGCTCCTACGAGCAGTACTTC.

In DNA, the CDR3 is TGTGCCAGCAGCTTAGTGAGGGACAGGGGAGAAACTGAAGCTTTCTTT. Its translation: CASSLVRDRGETEAFF. This sequence joins TRBV13 and TRBJ1-1, with 10 positions matching TRBD1. J lost 5 bases, V lost 1 base, and 7 bases had no gene match. CDR3 length equals 16 residues. Germline V CDR1 and CDR2: PRHDT, FYEKMQ (reference sequence).

This clone was counted only a few times. The genes are TRBV7-2 and TRBJ2-6; D is unclear. The length of the CDR3 is 16 residues. From germline, CDR1 is SGHTA and CDR2 FQGNSA. The germline V and J ends were trimmed by 1 base and 5 bases, with 12 bases remaining between them. The CDR3 reads CASSLEDGRWANVLTF. CDR3 DNA sequence: TGTGCCAGCAGCTTAGAGGACGGTCGATGGGCCAACGTCCTGACTTTC.

The rearrangement uses TRBV5-1 and TRBJ2-7; no clear D. V was clipped by 1 base and J by 4 bases, with 12 bases between them. CDR3 size: 14 residues. Per germline, CDR1 SGHRS and CDR2 YFSETQ. In DNA form, the CDR3 reads TGCGCCAGCAGCTTGAGCGTCTCAAGGTACGAGCAGTACTTC. It is translated as CASSLSVSRYEQYF.

The genes are TRBV28 and TRBJ2-3; the D is unclear. The CDR3 covers 14 residues. Germline loops: CDR1 MDHEN, CDR2 SYDVKM. With 4 bases removed from V and 0 bases from J, the gap between germline ends came to 8 bases. CDR3 DNA: TGTGCCAGCAGTTGGGTCTACAGCACAGATACGCAGTATTTT. Protein product: CASSWVYSTDTQYF.

This clone was counted a few times. This chain joins TRBV18 and TRBJ1-2; D gene uncertain. From germline, CDR1 is KGHSH and CDR2 LQKENI. Trimming cost V 2 bases and J 4 bases, with 11 bases left between them. The CDR3 extends over 14 amino acids. The CDR3 DNA is TGTGCCAGCTCACCAGAGGGAACAGTCTATGGCTACACCTTC. Its protein is CASSPEGTVYGYTF.

The V gene is TRBV4-2, the J gene TRBJ2-3, with TRBD1 as a possible D gene (5 bases). V was shortened by 0 bases and J by 4 bases, with 17 bases between the two germline ends. Germline-derived CDR1 and CDR2 are LGHNA and YNFKEQ. The length of the CDR3 is 17 residues. The CDR3: CASSQENGGASADTQYF. The DNA of the CDR3 is TGTGCCAGCAGCCAAGAAAACGGTGGGGCTTCAGCAGATACGCAGTATTTT.